This TCR beta chain is from a study of T cell responses to AZD1222 COVID-19 vaccine. Germline lookup yields CDR1 LGHNA and CDR2 YNFKEQ. The CDR3 runs to 16 residues. Germline trimming cut 0 bases from V and 3 bases from J; bases unmatched to any gene: 4. Clones were read by immunoSEQ multiplex PCR, and TCRdb kept only the in-frame ones, dropping some. Here the sample spans about 140,000 clones, 89% being singletons. Study outcomes and limitations: The reported proportion of spike-specific TCRs targeting unmutated variant regions was nearly half. No day 14 peak samples; only post-peak repertoires were characterized.

This clone was observed once. Its antigen is as yet unknown. This clonotype was sampled from an adult in good health. Here the sequenced sample was peripheral blood, taken on day 0 of AZD1222 vaccination. This sequence joins TRBV4-2 and TRBJ2-1, with 8 bases that match TRBD2. CDR3 DNA sequence: TGTGCCAGCAGCCAAGAGGCGGGGGGCAACTACAATGAGCAGTTCTTC. Translating it yields CASSQEAGGNYNEQFF.